Below, 25 T cell receptor beta chains from the same sample are listed, as sequenced in a study of Tregs in tolerant kidney transplant recipients. Recipients received nonmyeloablative bone marrow transplants from related graft donors, with transient mixed chimerism. TCRdb keeps only in-frame clones here, not all; method: immunoSEQ multiplex PCR. The sample has tens of thousands of clones, around 90% seen once. The starting material was CD4+ T cells from blood (PBMCs), obtained 24 months after the transplant. The receptor source for this set is a human patient who received a combined kidney and bone marrow transplant. Part of the T cells may come from the graft donor.

This clone was seen a single time. V usage is TRBV18 and J usage is TRBJ2-5, with D hard to call. The DNA end lines up better with TRBJ2-7; the J call may be wrong. The CDR3 has 13 residues. Germline CDR1 KGHSH, CDR2 LQKENI. CDR3 in amino acids: CASSPPFLVEQYF. CDR3 DNA sequence: TGTGCCAGCTCACCACCCTTTCTTGTCGAGCAGTACTTC.

The chain carries TRBV6-1 and TRBJ2-7; the match to TRBD1 covers 10 bases. V lost 6 bases and J lost 7; bases outside the gene matches: 12. Per the germline V gene, CDR1 is MNHNS and CDR2 is SASEGT. The CDR3 runs to 15 residues. The CDR3 DNA is TGTGCCAGCAGACCCGGGACAGGGGCTTTTCGGGAGCAGTACTTC. It encodes CASRPGTGAFREQYF.

The rearrangement joins TRBV18 to TRBJ1-5; maybe TRBD1 (5 bases). The length of the CDR3 is 16 residues. Germline lookup yields CDR1 KGHSH and CDR2 LQKENI. With 3 bases removed from V and 2 bases from J, the gap between germline ends came to 14 bases. Here the CDR3 reads CASSPSGGTGNQPQHF. CDR3 sequence (DNA): TGTGCCAGCTCACCCAGCGGAGGGACGGGCAATCAGCCCCAGCATTTT.

J is TRBJ2-5 and V is TRBV15; 8 bases fit TRBD2. The ends lost 5 bases at V and 4 bases at J; junction bases unmatched: 15. Germline lookup yields CDR1 LNHNV and CDR2 YYDKDF (reference sequence). The CDR3 has 17 amino acids. CDR3 protein: CATSGYIAGSLAETQYF. CDR3 coding DNA: TGTGCCACCAGCGGGTACATAGCGGGGTCTCTGGCAGAGACCCAGTACTTC.

V and J are TRBV10-3 and TRBJ1-5; a possible D gene is TRBD1 (5 bases). The germline V gene encodes CDR1 ENHRY and CDR2 SYGVKD. CDR3 length: 14 residues. Trimming took off 10 bases at V and 3 bases at J, with 16 bases between the two ends. The CDR3 reads CATQRGGHNQPQHF. Written as DNA, the CDR3 is TGTGCCACCCAAAGGGGAGGCCACAATCAGCCCCAGCATTTT.

This clone was observed a single time. The chain combines TRBV18 with TRBJ2-7, with 13 bases that match TRBD2. This CDR3 region has 15 residues. V was clipped by 5 bases and J by 2 bases; unmatched bases: 3. Germline V lookup: CDR1 KGHSH, CDR2 LQKENI. The CDR3 is CASSAGLAGTYEQYF. The CDR3, as DNA: TGTGCCAGCTCAGCGGGACTAGCGGGAACCTACGAGCAGTACTTC.

The chain employs TRBV5-1 and TRBJ2-2; TRBD2 might be the D (6 bases). This CDR3 has 14 residues. The V and J ends lost 0 bases and 7 bases respectively, with 10 bases between them. Germline-derived CDR1 and CDR2 are SGHRS and YFSETQ. The CDR3 loop reads CASSLEGGGGELFF. As DNA, the CDR3 is TGCGCCAGCAGCTTGGAGGGAGGAGGCGGGGAGCTGTTTTTT.

This clone has only one observation. The chain is built from TRBV5-1 and TRBJ2-3; 10 nucleotides agree with TRBD1. The CDR3 covers 14 residues. From germline, CDR1 is SGHRS and CDR2 YFSETQ. With 9 bases clipped from V and 3 bases from J, the junction kept 7 bases outside the gene matches. CDR3 coding DNA: TGCGCCACGAGACAGGGGGCATCAACAGATACGCAGTATTTT. It specifies CATRQGASTDTQYF.

V usage is TRBV5-1 and J usage is TRBJ2-1, with 8 bases fitting TRBD2. CDR1 is SGHRS, CDR2 YFSETQ, per germline. The CDR3 contains 19 residues. V lost 6 bases to trimming and J lost 2 bases; unmatched junction nucleotides: 19. CDR3 nucleotide sequence: TGCGCCAGCACCAGACGAGCGGGAGTCCCGGAACGAACCTACAATGAGCAGTTCTTC. It encodes CASTRRAGVPERTYNEQFF.

V is TRBV5-6 and J is TRBJ1-2; 12 bases match TRBD1. The V segment lost 2 bases and the J segment 7 bases; nucleotides outside the gene matches: 15. Germline-derived CDR1 and CDR2 are SGHDT and YYEEEE. This CDR3 comprises 18 residues. The CDR3 DNA reads as TGTGCCAGCAGCTTCCGAACCACTTCCGGGACAGGGGGCACTGGCTACACCTTC. Translating gives CASSFRTTSGTGGTGYTF.

The chain recombines TRBV5-4 with TRBJ2-3, with a tentative D call TRBD1 (5 bases). Germline CDR1 is SGHNT and CDR2 is YYREEE (reference sequence). Trimming took 4 bases from V and 2 from J, leaving 14 bases between them. The CDR3 runs 15 residues. CDR3 nucleotides: TGTGCCAGCAGCGCCGCGGATGGGGCCACAGATACGCAGTATTTT. Translation gives CASSAADGATDTQYF.

This clone was recorded a few times. The chain couples TRBV4-1 to TRBJ2-4, with 8 positions matching TRBD2. The V and J ends lost 6 bases and 2 bases, in that order; junction bases with no gene match: 6. The V gene's germline CDR1 is MGHRA and CDR2 YSYEKL. This CDR3 region has 15 residues. The CDR3 protein is CASSSGKVTKNIQYF. Written as DNA, the CDR3 is TGCGCCAGCAGTAGCGGGAAGGTGACCAAAAACATTCAGTACTTC.

This chain connects TRBV5-1 to TRBJ2-3; possible D gene TRBD2, 5 bases. The CDR3 spans 13 residues. The germline V gene encodes CDR1 SGHRS and CDR2 YFSETQ. V was cut by 3 bases and J by 6 bases, with 11 bases left in between. The CDR3 sequence: CASSWAPGDTQYF. The CDR3 nucleotides are TGCGCCAGCAGCTGGGCCCCGGGGGATACGCAGTATTTT.

This chain links TRBV27 with TRBJ2-2, with TRBD2 matching 7 bases. CDR3 length: 22 residues. Germline CDR1 reads MNHEY; CDR2 reads SMNVEV (reference sequence). V shed 0 bases, J shed 2 bases, and the junction held 21 bases outside the gene matches. This CDR3 is CASSLSYSGWFAQRGNTGELFF. CDR3 nucleotide sequence: TGTGCCAGCAGTTTATCTTACTCTGGGTGGTTCGCCCAGCGGGGTAACACCGGGGAGCTGTTTTTT.

V and J are TRBV29-1 and TRBJ2-2; D gene uncertain. The CDR3 is 13 amino acids. Trimming left V 4 bases short and J 1 base short, with 7 bases between. CDR1 SQVTM and CDR2 ANQGSEA come from the germline V gene. DNA for the CDR3: TGCAGCGTTGGGGCAAGGAACACCGGGGAGCTGTTTTTT. Translating gives CSVGARNTGELFF.

The chain uses TRBV9 and TRBJ2-3; D gene ambiguous. Trimming stripped 1 base from V and 2 bases from J, with 8 bases between. This CDR3 spans 14 amino acids. Germline V lookup: CDR1 SGDLS, CDR2 YYNGEE. In nucleotides, the CDR3 is TGTGCCAGCAGCGTAACTGGGCTCACAGATACGCAGTATTTT. It specifies CASSVTGLTDTQYF.

The chain has TRBV11-3 and TRBJ2-7; D gene uncertain. The CDR3 sequence is 14 residues long. Looked up from germline, CDR1 is SGHNT and CDR2 is YENEEA. Trimming cost V 5 bases and J 5 bases, with 16 bases left between them. The CDR3 spells CASSRTSPSNEQYF. In nucleotides, the CDR3 is TGTGCCAGCAGCCGTACCTCGCCAAGCAACGAGCAGTACTTC.

The chain uses TRBV7-2 and TRBJ2-1; the D gene is possibly TRBD2 (6 bases). Trimming pared 6 bases from V and 10 bases from J, leaving 19 bases between. This CDR3 has 14 residues. CDR1 is SGHTA and CDR2 is FQGNSA in the germline V gene. The CDR3 DNA sequence: TGTGCCAGCAGAACGCGGGGAGCGGTGTGGGAGCAGTTCTTC. Translating gives CASRTRGAVWEQFF.

The rearrangement joins TRBV19 to TRBJ1-5; 8 nucleotides match TRBD1. V was clipped by 1 base and J by 11 bases; unmatched bases: 7. There are 14 residues in the CDR3. Germline assignment: CDR1 LNHDA and CDR2 SQIVND (reference sequence). This CDR3 reads CASSIGQGTGAQHF. The CDR3 DNA sequence: TGTGCCAGTAGTATAGGACAGGGGACCGGGGCCCAGCATTTT.

The rearrangement joins TRBV4-2 to TRBJ2-7, with D perhaps matching TRBD2 (6 bases). Germline loops: CDR1 LGHNA, CDR2 YNFKEQ. Trimming removed 4 bases from V and 3 bases from J, with 16 bases in between. This CDR3 contains 15 residues. The CDR3 nucleotides are TGTGCCAGCAGCCCTCGAGGAGGGAGCATCTACGAGCAGTACTTC. Translation gives CASSPRGGSIYEQYF.

The chain recombines TRBV5-1 with TRBJ2-5; TRBD1 agrees at 11 bases. CDR3 size: 17 residues. J gave up 5 bases and V 4 bases, and 13 bases lay outside the gene matches. CDR1 is SGHRS, CDR2 YFSETQ, per germline. CDR3 residues: CASSPRMRDRGGETQYF. As DNA, the CDR3 is TGCGCCAGCAGCCCGCGGATGCGGGACAGGGGGGGCGAGACCCAGTACTTC.

Points on this clone: Sequence at one end of the junction differs from germline and may be a read error. The J gene is TRBJ2-5, the V gene TRBV7-2; D gene ambiguous. This CDR3 is built from 12 residues. Germline values: CDR1 SGHTA, CDR2 FQGNSA. The CDR3: CASSPTRDVSHF. As DNA, the CDR3 is TGTGCCAGCAGCCCGACAAGAGATGTTTCCCACTTC.

The CDR3 DNA is TGTGCCAGCAGCGTAGATCTTGATACGCAGTATTTT. Translating gives CASSVDLDTQYF. The V call is TRBV9, the J call TRBJ2-3, with D uncertain. This CDR3 is built from 12 residues. Germline V gene sequence: CDR1 SGDLS, CDR2 YYNGEE. Trimming took 0 bases from V and 6 from J, leaving 5 bases between them.

The CDR3 DNA reads TGTGCCAGCACGCCAAGGGGGTTACACGAGCAGTACTTC. It encodes CASTPRGLHEQYF. The V and J genes are TRBV11-3 and TRBJ2-7, with D tentatively TRBD1 (6 bases). Trimming removed 7 bases from V and 5 bases from J, with 15 bases in between. This CDR3 contains 13 residues. CDR1 and CDR2 from the germline V gene are SGHNT and YENEEA.

J is TRBJ2-2 and V is TRBV7-5; the D segment call TRBD2 is taken from the table without a DNA check. TRBV7-5 is reported as a pseudogene. The CDR3 length is 13 residues. The CDR3 DNA sequence: TGTGTCAGAAGCTGGGAGTCCACCGGGGAGCTGTTTTTT. It encodes CVRSWESTGELFF.